This T cell receptor beta chain was recorded in a study of beta chain features in type 1 diabetes. General study points: The study found fewer insertions and more deletions at VDJ junctions in type 1 diabetes patients. There was a moderate but significant shortening of TCRB CDR3s in all four CD4+ subsets of Type 1 diabetes patients.

V trimming: 8 bases; J trimming: 2 bases; junction bases outside the gene matches: 5. CDR1 and CDR2 from the germline V gene are MNHNY and SVGAGI (reference sequence). The CDR3 runs to 14 residues. Worth noting for this clone: Its antigen is not identified.

Expressed TCRB transcripts were sequenced because the isolated RNA had all been reverse transcribed beforehand. Clones were read by immunoSEQ multiplex PCR, and TCRdb kept only the in-frame ones, dropping some. The sample contains roughly 180,000 clones, about 7.9% of which appear only once. The authors sorted CD4+ naive, central memory, regulatory and stem cell-like memory cells via CD45RO/CCR7/CD25/CD127/CD95/CD27. Sample: central memory CD4+ T cells from blood. The sequence derives from a man between 18 and 35 years old with type 1 diabetes. J is TRBJ2-7 and V is TRBV6-6; 11 nucleotides agree with TRBD1. The CDR3 spells CASSGQGAAYEQYF. In nucleotides, the CDR3 is TGTGCCAGCTCCGGACAGGGGGCCGCCTACGAGCAGTACTTC.